A single sample gave rise to the 32 T cell receptor beta chains below, sequenced in a study of blood T cell repertoires in COVID-19. The assay was immunoSEQ multiplex PCR, and TCRdb's table has in-frame clones only and misses some. This table holds around 120,000 clones, about nine tenths found once. The sequencing input was peripheral blood. The receptors derive from a human donor with active COVID-19. The donor label of this sample is uncertain.

The chain uses TRBV12-3 or TRBV12-4 and TRBJ1-1; tentative D call: TRBD1 (5 bases). This CDR3 is 13 amino acids long. The germline V and J ends were trimmed by 10 bases and 1 base, with 13 bases remaining between them. CDR3 DNA sequence: TGTGCCACCTCCCTGGGGCCGAACACTGAAGCTTTCTTT. Its protein is CATSLGPNTEAFF.

The chain is built from TRBV27 and TRBJ2-5; 8 bases match TRBD1. The germline V gene encodes CDR1 MNHEY and CDR2 SMNVEV (reference sequence). V shed 4 bases and J 7 bases; nucleotides not matched to a gene: 11. The CDR3 sequence is 15 residues long. CDR3 DNA sequence: TGTGCCAGCAGTTCCGGGACAGGAGGACGAGGGACCCAGTACTTC. Its protein is CASSSGTGGRGTQYF.

The chain carries TRBV25-1 and TRBJ2-7; TRBD2 agrees at 14 bases. Germline CDR1 is MGHDK and CDR2 is SYGVNS. Trimming removed 9 bases from V and 6 bases from J; junction bases left unmatched: 10. This CDR3 comprises 15 residues. The CDR3 sequence: CASSNAGTSGGEQYF. Written as DNA, the CDR3 is TGTGCCAGTTCGAATGCCGGGACTAGCGGGGGCGAGCAGTACTTC.

This clone occurred once. V is TRBV7-2 and J is TRBJ2-7; tentative D call: TRBD1 (5 bases). The germline gives CDR1 SGHTA, CDR2 FQGNSA. The CDR3 is made up of 15 amino acids. V shed 2 bases and J shed 7 bases, with 18 bases lying between them. The CDR3 protein is CASSLLGIGVWEQYF. CDR3 coding DNA: TGTGCCAGCAGCTTATTAGGGATAGGGGTGTGGGAGCAGTACTTC.

The CDR3 sequence is CASSLAPDRRHEQFF. In DNA, the CDR3 is TGTGCCAGCAGCTTAGCTCCAGACAGGCGGCATGAGCAGTTCTTC. This chain links TRBV7-2 with TRBJ2-1, with a weak D call TRBD1 (6 bases). CDR1 and CDR2 from the germline V gene are SGHTA and FQGNSA. V was clipped by 0 bases and J by 8 bases, with 14 bases between them. The CDR3 is 15 amino acids.

The chain couples TRBV7-9 to TRBJ2-7; maybe TRBD2 (7 bases). Germline V lookup: CDR1 SEHNR, CDR2 FQNEAQ (reference sequence). This CDR3 is 15 amino acids long. Trimming removed 4 bases at V and 3 bases at J, with 16 bases between. For the CDR3, the DNA is TGTGCCAGCAGCTCGTACGGGGGGCCTCTCTACGAGCAGTACTTC. This codes for CASSSYGGPLYEQYF.

Turning to this clone: The junction departs from the called germline gene at one end, perhaps through a read error. V gene TRBV7-9 combines with J gene TRBJ1-2, with D maybe TRBD1 (5 bases). Germline V CDR1 and CDR2: SEHNR, FQNEAQ (reference sequence). This CDR3 comprises 15 residues. CDR3 residues: CASSSRLQAPMAVIF. CDR3 sequence (DNA): TGTGCCAGCAGCTCCCGCCTACAGGCCCCCATGGCTGTGATATTC.

The chain is built from TRBV5-5 and TRBJ2-1; 11 positions match TRBD2. CDR1 SGHKS and CDR2 YYEKEE come from the germline V gene (reference sequence). Trimming at V came to 3 bases and at J to 6 bases, leaving 2 bases not matched to a gene. CDR3 size: 14 residues. CDR3 sequence: CASSSGTSGNEQFF. The CDR3 bases are TGTGCCAGCAGCTCCGGGACTAGCGGCAATGAGCAGTTCTTC.

This chain uses TRBV9 with TRBJ2-1; D perhaps matches TRBD1 (5 bases). This CDR3 contains 17 residues. Germline-derived CDR1 and CDR2 are SGDLS and YYNGEE. V shed 0 bases and J shed 0 bases, with 13 bases lying between them. The CDR3 loop reads CASSVEFRVSSYNEQFF. The CDR3 DNA is TGTGCCAGCAGCGTAGAGTTCAGGGTAAGCTCCTACAATGAGCAGTTCTTC.

The chain couples TRBV5-1 to TRBJ2-1; 9 bases are shared with TRBD1. The CDR3 length is 15 residues. Trimming removed 4 bases from V and 6 bases from J; junction bases left unmatched: 8. CDR1 SGHRS and CDR2 YFSETQ come from the germline V gene. The CDR3: CASSPDRGIINEQFF. CDR3 DNA sequence: TGCGCCAGCAGCCCCGACAGGGGGATCATCAATGAGCAGTTCTTC.

This chain uses TRBV5-1 with TRBJ2-1; D is perhaps TRBD2 (5 bases). The CDR3 length is 13 residues. Per germline, CDR1 SGHRS and CDR2 YFSETQ. V was clipped by 0 bases and J by 11 bases, with 12 bases between them. The CDR3 is CASSLEFGEKQFF. As DNA, the CDR3 is TGCGCCAGCAGCTTGGAGTTCGGGGAGAAGCAGTTCTTC.

This chain uses TRBV9 with TRBJ1-5; D is undetermined. The CDR3 covers 15 residues. Germline V gives CDR1 SGDLS, CDR2 YYNGEE. With 3 bases removed from V and 5 bases from J, the gap between germline ends came to 15 bases. The CDR3 is CASSETPAVDQPQHF. CDR3 DNA: TGTGCCAGCAGCGAGACTCCGGCGGTTGATCAGCCCCAGCATTTT. The full variable domain, in which reference TRBV9 and TRBJ1-5 provide the parts outside the CDR3, is DSGVTQTPKHLITATGQRVTLRCSPRSGDLSVYWYQQSLDQGLQFLIQYYNGEERAKGNILERFSAQQFPDLHSELNLSSLELGDSALYFCASSETPAVDQPQHFGDGTRLSIL.

The J gene is TRBJ2-2, the V gene TRBV19, with 11 positions matching TRBD1. Germline loops: CDR1 LNHDA, CDR2 SQIVND (reference sequence). The CDR3 contains 16 residues. The trim removed 5 bases at V and 7 bases at J, leaving 9 bases unmatched. CDR3 nucleotides: TGTGCCAGTAGTGTAGCCGGGACAGGGGGTAACGGGGAGCTGTTTTTT. It is translated as CASSVAGTGGNGELFF. Full variable domain (rest looked up from reference TRBV19 and TRBJ2-2): DGGITQSPKYLFRKEGQNVTLSCEQNLNHDAMYWYRQDPGQGLRLIYYSQIVNDFQKGDIAEGYSVSREKKESFPLTVTSAQKNPTAFYLCASSVAGTGGNGELFFGEGSRLTVL.

In DNA, the CDR3 is TGCGCCAGCAGCTTGGACAGCACCGGGGAGCTGTTTTTT. It yields the protein CASSLDSTGELFF. V gene TRBV5-1 combines with J gene TRBJ2-2; D gene unclear. Per the germline V gene, CDR1 is SGHRS and CDR2 is YFSETQ. V was cut by 0 bases and J by 4 bases, with 4 bases left in between. The CDR3 spans 13 residues.

The chain links TRBV7-9 to TRBJ1-4, with TRBD1 as a possible D gene (6 bases). This CDR3 comprises 15 residues. CDR1 and CDR2 from the germline V gene are SEHNR and FQNEAQ (reference sequence). Trimming removed 4 bases from V and 8 bases from J, with 17 bases in between. Here the CDR3 DNA reads TGTGCCAGCAGCTCCCCAGGGGAAGTAGTAGAAAAACTGTTTTTT. Translated: CASSSPGEVVEKLFF.

This clone was observed once. This rearrangement joins TRBV6-2 or TRBV6-3 to TRBJ2-4, with a possible D match to TRBD1 (5 bases). In germline, CDR1 is MNHEY, CDR2 SVGEGT. Trimming removed 5 bases from V and 0 bases from J, with 14 bases in between. The length of the CDR3 is 16 residues. The CDR3: CASSHNRQIAKNIQYF. CDR3 nucleotides: TGTGCCAGCAGTCACAACAGACAGATAGCCAAAAACATTCAGTACTTC.

The genes are TRBV18 and TRBJ2-6; D might be TRBD2 (7 bases). Germline V gives CDR1 KGHSH, CDR2 LQKENI. Trimming stripped 2 bases from V and 4 bases from J, with 12 bases between. The CDR3 contains 16 residues. The CDR3 reads CASSPRGGSGANVLTF. Written as DNA, the CDR3 is TGTGCCAGCTCACCAAGGGGGGGCTCCGGGGCCAACGTCCTGACTTTC.

This chain connects TRBV27 to TRBJ1-4; 10 bases are a match to TRBD1. After removal of 4 bases from V and 6 bases from J, the junction contained 5 bases not matched to a gene. CDR1 and CDR2 (germline): MNHEY, SMNVEV (reference sequence). This CDR3 spans 15 amino acids. CDR3 DNA sequence: TGTGCCAGCAGTTCCCCCGGGACAGGGGATGAAAAACTGTTTTTT. Protein: CASSSPGTGDEKLFF.

The chain joins TRBV6-5 to TRBJ1-1; TRBD1 might be the D (6 bases). The CDR3 is 15 amino acids. CDR1 is MNHEY, CDR2 SVGAGI, per germline. V lost 6 bases and J 2 bases, leaving 16 bases between the germline ends. CDR3 DNA sequence: TGTGCCAGCAGGATCGGGGAGGGGGGCAACACTGAAGCTTTCTTT. Its protein is CASRIGEGGNTEAFF.

The J gene is TRBJ1-3, the V gene TRBV5-1; 7 bases agree with TRBD1. The CDR3 extends over 17 amino acids. Germline CDR1 reads SGHRS; CDR2 reads YFSETQ. J lost 0 bases, V lost 4 bases, and 10 bases had no gene match. In DNA, the CDR3 is TGCGCCAGCAGCCCCGGACAGGCGGACGACTCTGGAAACACCATATATTTT. Residues: CASSPGQADDSGNTIYF.

J is TRBJ1-6 and V is TRBV23-1; 8 nucleotides line up with TRBD1. TRBV23-1 qualifies as an ORF whose function is uncertain. The CDR3 length is 19 residues. The junction had 13 bases not matched to a gene; V was cut back by 2 bases and J by 4 bases. This chain's CDR3 is CASSQRGQDPPSYNSPLHF. The CDR3, as DNA: TGCGCCAGCAGTCAACGGGGACAGGACCCACCCTCGTATAATTCACCCCTCCACTTT.

This clone came up once. The V and J genes are TRBV18 and TRBJ2-7; 10 nucleotides agree with TRBD1. V lost 2 bases to trimming and J lost 7 bases; unmatched junction nucleotides: 5. Per germline, CDR1 KGHSH and CDR2 LQKENI. CDR3 size: 14 residues. Written as DNA, the CDR3 is TGTGCCAGCTCACCAGGGACAGGGGCTGGGGAGCAGTACTTC. Protein product: CASSPGTGAGEQYF. The full variable domain, rest sourced from reference TRBV18 and TRBJ2-7, is NAGVMQNPRHLVRRRGQEARLRCSPMKGHSHVYWYRQLPEEGLKFMVYLQKENIIDESGMPKERFSAEFPKEGPSILRIQQVVRGDSAAYFCASSPGTGAGEQYFGPGTRLTVT.

The chain links TRBV13 to TRBJ2-7; TRBD2 might be the D (5 bases). Germline CDR1 is PRHDT and CDR2 is FYEKMQ (reference sequence). The CDR3 has 14 amino acids. Trimming pared 0 bases from V and 6 bases from J, leaving 12 bases between. CDR3 region: CASSLGLVTVEQYF. CDR3 in DNA: TGTGCCAGCAGCTTAGGACTAGTCACGGTCGAGCAGTACTTC.

This sequence joins TRBV15 and TRBJ2-2, with TRBD2 as a possible D gene (5 bases). Germline CDR1 and CDR2: LNHNV and YYDKDF (reference sequence). There are 15 residues in the CDR3. V was clipped by 0 bases and J by 8 bases, with 13 bases between them. The CDR3 sequence: CATSRDYGGSGELFF. In nucleotides, the CDR3 is TGTGCCACCAGCAGAGATTACGGAGGCTCTGGGGAGCTGTTTTTT.

This clone was counted a single time. The V call is TRBV5-6, the J call TRBJ2-5; TRBD1 matches at 8 bases. J gave up 1 base and V 4 bases, and 3 bases lay outside the gene matches. CDR1 and CDR2 (germline): SGHDT, YYEEEE. The CDR3 has 14 amino acids. CDR3 in amino acids: CASSQTGGQETQYF. The DNA of the CDR3 is TGTGCCAGCAGCCAAACAGGGGGCCAAGAGACCCAGTACTTC.

This chain joins TRBV9 and TRBJ2-1, with TRBD2 matching over 7 bases. The germline gives CDR1 SGDLS, CDR2 YYNGEE. V lost 3 bases, J lost 7 bases, and 7 bases stayed unmatched. The CDR3 runs 14 residues. CDR3 residues: CASSAGGWMNEQFF. In DNA form, the CDR3 reads TGTGCCAGCAGCGCGGGGGGTTGGATGAATGAGCAGTTCTTC.

The rearrangement links TRBV4-1 to TRBJ2-2; perhaps TRBD2 as D (6 bases). The CDR3 totals 18 residues. V lost 1 base, J lost 9 bases, and 24 bases lay in between. Germline lookup yields CDR1 MGHRA and CDR2 YSYEKL. Written as DNA, the CDR3 is TGCGCCAGCAGCCAAGTGGTTCGGGGGAATCCCGGCCCCAGGGAGCTGTTTTTT. Translated: CASSQVVRGNPGPRELFF.

The chain carries TRBV11-3 and TRBJ2-1; no definite D call. Between the trimmed V and J ends, which lost 4 bases and 7 bases, there was a span of 8 bases. This CDR3 comprises 12 residues. Germline CDR1 reads SGHNT; CDR2 reads YENEEA. In DNA, the CDR3 is TGTGCCAGCAGCTCTAGACTTAATGAGCAGTTCTTC. It codes for CASSSRLNEQFF.

The rearrangement uses TRBV19 and TRBJ2-7; D not resolved. This CDR3 region has 12 residues. V lost 1 base and J 6 bases, leaving 7 bases between the germline ends. The germline gives CDR1 LNHDA, CDR2 SQIVND (reference sequence). The CDR3 region has the DNA TGTGCCAGTAGTATAGGGCCTTCCGAGCAGTACTTC. Encoded protein: CASSIGPSEQYF.

This rearrangement joins TRBV25-1 to TRBJ2-7, with 11 bases that match TRBD1. Losses at the gene ends were 1 base for V and 4 bases for J; bases not matched to a gene: 3. This CDR3 spans 15 amino acids. Germline-derived CDR1 and CDR2 are MGHDK and SYGVNS. DNA of the CDR3: TGTGCCAGCAGTGAATCGGGACAGGGGGGGTACGAGCAGTACTTC. This codes for CASSESGQGGYEQYF.

This clone was seen only once. V usage is TRBV5-4 and J usage is TRBJ1-6; D remains ambiguous. The germline V gene has CDR1 SGHNT and CDR2 YYREEE (reference sequence). This CDR3 spans 16 amino acids. Trimming pared 6 bases from V and 0 bases from J, leaving 13 bases between. The CDR3 is CASTVLGGSYNSPLHF. In DNA, the CDR3 is TGTGCCAGCACCGTACTCGGCGGCTCCTATAATTCACCCCTCCACTTT.

The chain employs TRBV28 and TRBJ1-5, with 7 bases lining up with TRBD1. With V trimmed by 8 bases and J by 3 bases, 4 bases remained unmatched. The CDR3 runs to 13 residues. Germline values: CDR1 MDHEN, CDR2 SYDVKM. Here the CDR3 reads CASLGQLNQPQHF. The DNA of the CDR3 is TGTGCCAGCTTGGGACAGCTCAATCAGCCCCAGCATTTT.